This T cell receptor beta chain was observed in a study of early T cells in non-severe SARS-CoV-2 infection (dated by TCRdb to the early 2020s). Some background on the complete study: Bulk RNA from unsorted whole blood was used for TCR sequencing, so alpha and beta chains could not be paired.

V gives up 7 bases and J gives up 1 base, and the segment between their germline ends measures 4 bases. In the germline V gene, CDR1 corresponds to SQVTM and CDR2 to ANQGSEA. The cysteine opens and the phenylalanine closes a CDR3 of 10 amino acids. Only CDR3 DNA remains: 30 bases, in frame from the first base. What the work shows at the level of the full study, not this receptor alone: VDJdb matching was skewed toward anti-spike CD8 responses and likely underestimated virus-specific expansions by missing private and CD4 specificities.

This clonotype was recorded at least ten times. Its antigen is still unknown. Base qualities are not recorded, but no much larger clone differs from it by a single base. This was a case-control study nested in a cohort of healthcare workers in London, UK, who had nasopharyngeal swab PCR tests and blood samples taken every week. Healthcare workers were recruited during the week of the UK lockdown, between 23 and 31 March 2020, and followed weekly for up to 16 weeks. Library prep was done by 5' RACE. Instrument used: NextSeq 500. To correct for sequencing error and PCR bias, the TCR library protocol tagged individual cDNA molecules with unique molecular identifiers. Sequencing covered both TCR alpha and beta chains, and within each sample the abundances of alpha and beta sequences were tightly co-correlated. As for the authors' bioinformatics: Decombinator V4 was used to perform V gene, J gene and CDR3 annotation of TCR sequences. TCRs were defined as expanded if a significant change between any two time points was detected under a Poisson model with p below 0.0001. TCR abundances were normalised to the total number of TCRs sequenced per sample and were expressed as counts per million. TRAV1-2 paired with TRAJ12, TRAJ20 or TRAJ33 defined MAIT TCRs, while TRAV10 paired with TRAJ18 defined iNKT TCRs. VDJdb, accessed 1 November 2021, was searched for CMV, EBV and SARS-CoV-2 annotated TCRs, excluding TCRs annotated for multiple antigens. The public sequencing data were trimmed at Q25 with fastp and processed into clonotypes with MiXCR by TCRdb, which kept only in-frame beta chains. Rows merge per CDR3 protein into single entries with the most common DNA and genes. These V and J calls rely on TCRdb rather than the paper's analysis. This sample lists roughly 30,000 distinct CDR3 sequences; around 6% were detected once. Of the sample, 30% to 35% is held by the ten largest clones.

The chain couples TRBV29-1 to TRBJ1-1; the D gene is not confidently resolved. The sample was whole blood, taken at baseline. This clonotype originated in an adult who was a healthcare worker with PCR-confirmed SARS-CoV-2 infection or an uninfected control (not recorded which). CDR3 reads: CSAQNTEAFF. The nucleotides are TGCAGCGCCCAGAACACTGAAGCTTTCTTT.